Each of the 5 T cell receptor beta chains below was sequenced from the same sample in a study of identical twins (dated by TCRdb to 2015 to 2016). The receptor library was made with 5' RACE. Sequencing took place on an Illumina HiSeq 2000. The public reads were reanalyzed by TCRdb: fastp trimming at Q25, MiXCR alignment, in-frame beta chains only. One record per CDR3 amino acid sequence lists the most common genes and DNA. Here the sample has 1.5 million to 2 million distinct CDR3 sequences; roughly a third occur a single time. Around 0.3% of the sample is held by the ten biggest clonotypes. The sequenced sample was cord blood. Receptors were obtained from a newborn girl in good health.

The rearrangement links TRBV7-9 to TRBJ1-2; unclear D gene. Germline loops: CDR1 SEHNR, CDR2 FQNEAQ (reference sequence). The CDR3 covers 14 residues. Trimming took 3 bases from V and 8 from J, leaving 16 bases between them. This CDR3 is CASSFGPARMGYTF. The DNA for the CDR3 is TGTGCCAGCAGCTTTGGACCGGCCCGAATGGGCTACACCTTC.

At least ten counts were recorded for this clonotype. Germline is not matched at one junction end, which may reflect a read error. V is TRBV5-1 and J is TRBJ1-1; weak D call: TRBD1 (5 bases). Germline V CDR1 and CDR2: SGHRS, YFSETQ. The CDR3 contains 13 residues. The DNA of the CDR3 is TGTGCCAGCAGCTTGACAGTGAACACTGAAGCTTTCTTT. It specifies CASSLTVNTEAFF. The variable domain in full, with the rest retrieved from reference TRBV5-1 and TRBJ1-1, is KAGVTQTPRYLIKTRGQQVTLSCSPISGHRSVSWYQQTPGQGLQFLFEYFSETQRNKGNFPGRFSGRQFSNSRSEMNVSTLELGDSALYLCASSLTVNTEAFFGQGTRLTVV.

The chain employs TRBV28 and TRBJ2-1, with 7 bases identical to TRBD2. J gave up 0 bases and V 7 bases, and 6 bases lay outside the gene matches. The CDR3 is made up of 15 amino acids. Germline V lookup: CDR1 MDHEN, CDR2 SYDVKM. The CDR3 DNA reads as TGTGCCAGCATAAAAGGCGGGAGCTCCTACAATGAGCAGTTCTTC. It specifies CASIKGGSSYNEQFF. Looking up the rest from reference TRBV28 and TRBJ2-1 gives the full variable domain: DVKVTQSSRYLVKRTGEKVFLECVQDMDHENMFWYRQDPGLGLRLIYFSYDVKMKEKGDIPEGYSVSREKKERFSLILESASTNQTSMYLCASIKGGSSYNEQFFGPGTRLTVL.

The rearrangement links TRBV28 to TRBJ2-7; perhaps TRBD2 as D (6 bases). Germline CDR1 is MDHEN and CDR2 is SYDVKM. The CDR3 is made up of 8 amino acids. V was clipped by 9 bases and J by 12 bases, with 9 bases between them. CDR3 loop: CASGTPYF. CDR3 in DNA: TGTGCCAGTGGGACTCCGTACTTC. The variable domain in full, completed from reference TRBV28 and TRBJ2-7, reads DVKVTQSSRYLVKRTGEKVFLECVQDMDHENMFWYRQDPGLGLRLIYFSYDVKMKEKGDIPEGYSVSREKKERFSLILESASTNQTSMYLCASGTPYFGPGTRLTVT.

The V and J genes are TRBV9 and TRBJ2-3; D remains ambiguous. V shed 0 bases and J shed 4 bases, with 12 bases lying between them. The germline CDR1 and CDR2 sequences are SGDLS and YYNGEE. This CDR3 has 15 residues. The CDR3: CASSVEGRWSDTQYF. The DNA of the CDR3 is TGTGCCAGCAGCGTAGAGGGCCGGTGGTCAGATACGCAGTATTTT.